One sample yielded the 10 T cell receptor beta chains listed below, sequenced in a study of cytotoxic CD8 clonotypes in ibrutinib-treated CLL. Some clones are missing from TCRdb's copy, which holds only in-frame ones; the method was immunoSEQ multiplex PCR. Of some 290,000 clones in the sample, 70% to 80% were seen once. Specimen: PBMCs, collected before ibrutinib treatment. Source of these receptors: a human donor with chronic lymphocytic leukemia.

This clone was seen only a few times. In DNA form, the CDR3 reads TGTGCCAGTAGTTTAAGTGGGCGACAGGGTGTTGGCTACACCTTC. Residues: CASSLSGRQGVGYTF. The rearrangement joins TRBV19 to TRBJ1-2; 7 bases are a match to TRBD1. Germline V lookup: CDR1 LNHDA, CDR2 SQIVND (reference sequence). J lost 7 bases, V lost 5 bases, and 13 bases had no gene match. The CDR3 has 15 amino acids. Using reference TRBV19 and TRBJ1-2 for the parts outside the CDR3, the full variable domain is DGGITQSPKYLFRKEGQNVTLSCEQNLNHDAMYWYRQDPGQGLRLIYYSQIVNDFQKGDIAEGYSVSREKKESFPLTVTSAQKNPTAFYLCASSLSGRQGVGYTFGSGTRLTVV.

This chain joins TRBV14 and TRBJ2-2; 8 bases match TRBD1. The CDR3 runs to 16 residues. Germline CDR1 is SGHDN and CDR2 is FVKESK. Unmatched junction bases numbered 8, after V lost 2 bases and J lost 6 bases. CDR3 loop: CASSQFRGRISGELFF. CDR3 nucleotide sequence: TGTGCCAGCAGCCAATTCAGGGGGCGTATCTCCGGGGAGCTGTTTTTT.

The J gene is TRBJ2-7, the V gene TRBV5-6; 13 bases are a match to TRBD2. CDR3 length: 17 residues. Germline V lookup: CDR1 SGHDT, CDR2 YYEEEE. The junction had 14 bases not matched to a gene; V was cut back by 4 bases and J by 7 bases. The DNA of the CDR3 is TGTGCCAGCAGCCCCCCAGCCGGGACTAGCGGGATGGGGGAGCAGTACTTC. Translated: CASSPPAGTSGMGEQYF.

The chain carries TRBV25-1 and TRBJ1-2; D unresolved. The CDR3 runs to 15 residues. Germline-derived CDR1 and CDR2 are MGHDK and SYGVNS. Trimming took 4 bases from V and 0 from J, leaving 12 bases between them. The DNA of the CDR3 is TGTGCCAGCAGTGGACTTGCCACAGCTAACTATGGCTACACCTTC. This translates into CASSGLATANYGYTF.

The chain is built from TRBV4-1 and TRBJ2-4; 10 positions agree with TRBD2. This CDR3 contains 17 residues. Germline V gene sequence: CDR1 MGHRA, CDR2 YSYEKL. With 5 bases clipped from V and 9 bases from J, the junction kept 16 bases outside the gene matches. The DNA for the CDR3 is TGCGCCAGCAGCAAAAAGCGGGAGGGCCGACTGCAGGGCATTCAGTACTTC. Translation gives CASSKKREGRLQGIQYF.

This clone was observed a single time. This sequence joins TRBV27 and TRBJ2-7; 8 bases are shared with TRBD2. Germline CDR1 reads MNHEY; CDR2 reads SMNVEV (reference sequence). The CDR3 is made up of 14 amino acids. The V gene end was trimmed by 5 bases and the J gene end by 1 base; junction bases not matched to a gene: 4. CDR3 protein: CASSPGRASYEQYF. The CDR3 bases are TGTGCCAGCAGTCCCGGGAGGGCGTCCTACGAGCAGTACTTC.

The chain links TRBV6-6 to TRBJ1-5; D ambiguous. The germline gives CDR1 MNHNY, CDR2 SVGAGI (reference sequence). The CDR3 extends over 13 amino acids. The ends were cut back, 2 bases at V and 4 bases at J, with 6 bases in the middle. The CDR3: CASSYEDNQPQHF. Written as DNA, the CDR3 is TGTGCCAGCAGTTACGAAGATAATCAGCCCCAGCATTTT.

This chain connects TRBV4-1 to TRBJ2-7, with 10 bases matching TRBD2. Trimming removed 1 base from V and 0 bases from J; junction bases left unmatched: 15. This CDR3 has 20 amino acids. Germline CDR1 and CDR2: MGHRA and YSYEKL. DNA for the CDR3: TGCGCCAGCAGCCAAGTCTCTATGGAAAGCGGGAGGGCCTCCTCCTACGAGCAGTACTTC. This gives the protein CASSQVSMESGRASSYEQYF.

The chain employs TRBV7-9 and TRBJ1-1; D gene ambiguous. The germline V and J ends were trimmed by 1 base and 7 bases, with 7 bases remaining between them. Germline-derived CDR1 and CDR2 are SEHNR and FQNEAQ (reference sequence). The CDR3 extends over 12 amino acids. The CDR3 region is CASSLVSSEAFF. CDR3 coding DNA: TGTGCCAGCAGCTTAGTTTCTAGTGAAGCTTTCTTT.

The CDR3 sequence: CASSEGTGRYGYTF. The CDR3 nucleotides are TGCGCCAGCAGTGAGGGGACAGGGCGCTATGGCTACACCTTC. The rearrangement links TRBV10-1 to TRBJ1-2; 9 bases line up with TRBD1. Germline V gene data show CDR1 as WNHNN and CDR2 as SYGVQD (reference sequence). This CDR3 comprises 14 residues. The trim removed 2 bases at V and 4 bases at J, leaving 2 bases unmatched.